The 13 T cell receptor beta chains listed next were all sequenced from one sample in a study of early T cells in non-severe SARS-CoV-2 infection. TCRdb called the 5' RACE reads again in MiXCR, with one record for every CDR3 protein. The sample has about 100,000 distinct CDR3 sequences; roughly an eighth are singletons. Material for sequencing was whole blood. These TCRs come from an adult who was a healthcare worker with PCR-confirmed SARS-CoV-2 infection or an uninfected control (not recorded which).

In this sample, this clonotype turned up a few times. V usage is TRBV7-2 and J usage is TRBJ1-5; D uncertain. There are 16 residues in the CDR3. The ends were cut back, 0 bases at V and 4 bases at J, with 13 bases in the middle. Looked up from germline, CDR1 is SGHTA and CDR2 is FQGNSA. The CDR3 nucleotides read TGTGCCAGCAGCTTAGCCACCACAAGTAAGAATCAGCCCCAGCATTTT. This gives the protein CASSLATTSKNQPQHF.

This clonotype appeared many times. Here the CDR3 reads CSVGTGPYYGYTF. The CDR3 region has the DNA TGCAGCGTTGGGACAGGGCCCTACTATGGCTACACCTTC. The V and J genes are TRBV29-1 and TRBJ1-2, with TRBD1 identical over 8 bases. Germline CDR1 reads SQVTM; CDR2 reads ANQGSEA. Trimming took 4 bases from V and 3 from J; bases not matched to a gene: 4. The CDR3 totals 13 residues.

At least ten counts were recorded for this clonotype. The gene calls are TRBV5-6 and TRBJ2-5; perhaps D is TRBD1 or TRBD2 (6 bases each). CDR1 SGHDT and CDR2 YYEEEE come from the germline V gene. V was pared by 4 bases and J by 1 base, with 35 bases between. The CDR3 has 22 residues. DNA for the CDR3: TGTGCCAGCAGCCCCCCCGGTACCGACATTCAGGGAAGGGGGGTGGGCCAAGAGACCCAGTACTTC. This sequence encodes CASSPPGTDIQGRGVGQETQYF.

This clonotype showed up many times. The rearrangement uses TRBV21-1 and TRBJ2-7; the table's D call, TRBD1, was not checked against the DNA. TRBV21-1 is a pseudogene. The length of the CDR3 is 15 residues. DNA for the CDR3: TGTGCCAGCAGCACCGGGGACGGGATGAGATACGAGCAGTACTTC. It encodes CASSTGDGMRYEQYF.

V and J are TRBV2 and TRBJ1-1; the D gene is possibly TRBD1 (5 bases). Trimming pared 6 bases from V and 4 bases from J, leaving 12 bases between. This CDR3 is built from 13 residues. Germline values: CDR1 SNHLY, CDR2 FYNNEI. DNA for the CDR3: TGTGCCAGCAGAGCAGGGAGAGGCACTGAAGCTTTCTTT. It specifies CASRAGRGTEAFF.

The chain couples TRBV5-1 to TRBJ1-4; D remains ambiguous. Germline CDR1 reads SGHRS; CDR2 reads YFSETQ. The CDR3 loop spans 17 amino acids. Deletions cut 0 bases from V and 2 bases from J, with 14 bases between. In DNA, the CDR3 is TGCGCCAGCAGCTTGGGATCCAGAGCGGACACTAATGAAAAACTGTTTTTT. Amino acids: CASSLGSRADTNEKLFF.

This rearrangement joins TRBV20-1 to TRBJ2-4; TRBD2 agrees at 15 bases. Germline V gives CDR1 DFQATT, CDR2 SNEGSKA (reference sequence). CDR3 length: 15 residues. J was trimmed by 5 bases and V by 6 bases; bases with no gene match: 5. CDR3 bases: TGCAGTGCCCCCAGGACTAGCGGGGGGGAAAACATTCAGTACTTC. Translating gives CSAPRTSGGENIQYF.

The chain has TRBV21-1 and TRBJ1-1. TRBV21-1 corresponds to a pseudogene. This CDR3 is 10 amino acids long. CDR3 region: CAEPRPEAFF. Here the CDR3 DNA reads TGTGCGGAACCGCGGCCTGAAGCTTTCTTT.

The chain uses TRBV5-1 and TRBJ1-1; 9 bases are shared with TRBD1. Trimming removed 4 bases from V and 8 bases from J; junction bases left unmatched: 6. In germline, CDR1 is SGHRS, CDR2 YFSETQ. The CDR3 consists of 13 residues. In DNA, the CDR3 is TGCGCCAGCAGCCAAACCGGGACAGGGGAAGCTTTCTTT. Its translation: CASSQTGTGEAFF.

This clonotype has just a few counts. The CDR3 DNA reads TGTGCCAGCATACCAAGTGGGTCCTACAATGAGCAGTTCTTC. Protein: CASIPSGSYNEQFF. The rearrangement uses TRBV6-1 and TRBJ2-1; D not certain. V was shortened by 7 bases and J by 1 base, with 11 bases between the two germline ends. CDR3 size: 14 residues. Germline assignment: CDR1 MNHNS and CDR2 SASEGT.

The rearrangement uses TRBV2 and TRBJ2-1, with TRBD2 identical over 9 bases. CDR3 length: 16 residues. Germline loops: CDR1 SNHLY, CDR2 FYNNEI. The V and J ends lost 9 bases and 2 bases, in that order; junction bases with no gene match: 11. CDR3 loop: CARVAGAYQPYNEQFF. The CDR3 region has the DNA TGTGCCAGGGTAGCGGGGGCGTACCAACCCTACAATGAGCAGTTCTTC.

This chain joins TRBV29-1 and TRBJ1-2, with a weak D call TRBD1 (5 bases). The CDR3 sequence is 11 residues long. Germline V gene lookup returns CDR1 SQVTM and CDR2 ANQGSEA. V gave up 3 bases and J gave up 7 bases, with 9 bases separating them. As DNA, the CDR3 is TGCAGCGTTGATTGGGGCGTTGGCTACACCTTC. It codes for CSVDWGVGYTF.

The CDR3 protein is CASLNSNQPQHF. DNA for the CDR3: TGTGCCAGCCTTAATAGCAATCAGCCCCAGCATTTT. V usage is TRBV28 and J usage is TRBJ1-5; D ambiguous. Per germline, CDR1 MDHEN and CDR2 SYDVKM. V lost 8 bases to trimming and J lost 0 bases, with 5 bases between them. The CDR3 is 12 amino acids.